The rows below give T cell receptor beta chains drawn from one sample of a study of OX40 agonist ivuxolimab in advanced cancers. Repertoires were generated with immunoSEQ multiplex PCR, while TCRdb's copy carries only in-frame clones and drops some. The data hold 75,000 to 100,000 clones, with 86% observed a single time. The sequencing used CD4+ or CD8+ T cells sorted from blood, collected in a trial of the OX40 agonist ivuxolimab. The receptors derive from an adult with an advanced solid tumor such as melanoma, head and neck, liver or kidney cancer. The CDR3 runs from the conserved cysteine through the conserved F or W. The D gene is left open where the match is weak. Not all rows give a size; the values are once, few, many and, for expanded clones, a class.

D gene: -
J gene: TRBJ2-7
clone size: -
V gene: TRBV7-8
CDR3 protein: CASSRGQTSYEQYF
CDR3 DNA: TGTGCCAGCAGCCGAGGACAAACCTCCTACGAGCAGTACTTC

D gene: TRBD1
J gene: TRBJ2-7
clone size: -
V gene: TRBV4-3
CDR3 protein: CASSQNRGSDEQYF
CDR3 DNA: TGCGCCAGCAGCCAAAACAGGGGGAGCGACGAGCAGTACTTC

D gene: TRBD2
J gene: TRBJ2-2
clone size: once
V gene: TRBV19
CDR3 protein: CASSTSGSTGELFF
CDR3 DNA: TGTGCCAGTAGTACTAGCGGGAGTACCGGGGAGCTGTTTTTT

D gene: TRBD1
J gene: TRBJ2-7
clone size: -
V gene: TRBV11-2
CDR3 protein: CASSPAYRDRVGRREQYF
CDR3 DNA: TGTGCCAGCAGCCCAGCCTACCGGGACAGGGTGGGCCGGAGAGAGCAGTACTTC

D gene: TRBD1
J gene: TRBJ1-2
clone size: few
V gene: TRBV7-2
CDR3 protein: CASTAGQGQNYGYTF
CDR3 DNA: TGTGCCAGCACCGCGGGACAGGGTCAGAACTATGGCTACACCTTC

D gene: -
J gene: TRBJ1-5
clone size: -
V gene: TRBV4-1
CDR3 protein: CASSPKESSGDQPQHF
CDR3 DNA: TGCGCCAGCAGCCCCAAGGAGTCCAGTGGGGATCAGCCCCAGCATTTT

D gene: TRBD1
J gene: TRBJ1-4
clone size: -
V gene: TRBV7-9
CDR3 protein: CASSLWAGQGINEKLFF
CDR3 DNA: TGTGCCAGCAGCTTATGGGCTGGACAGGGCATAAATGAAAAACTGTTTTTT

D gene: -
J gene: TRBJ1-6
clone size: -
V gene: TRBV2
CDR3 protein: CASSDDYSPLHF
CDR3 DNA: TGTGCCAGCAGTGATGATTATTCACCCCTCCACTTT

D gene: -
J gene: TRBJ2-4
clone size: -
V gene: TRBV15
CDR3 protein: CATSRDLDKNIQYF
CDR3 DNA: TGTGCCACCAGCAGAGATTTGGACAAAAACATTCAGTACTTC

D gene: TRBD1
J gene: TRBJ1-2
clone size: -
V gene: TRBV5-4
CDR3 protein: CASSPAGQLSYGYTF
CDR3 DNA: TGTGCCAGCAGTCCAGCGGGACAGCTCTCCTATGGCTACACCTTC

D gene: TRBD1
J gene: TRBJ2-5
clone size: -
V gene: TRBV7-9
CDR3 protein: CASRLRGPDRGETQYF
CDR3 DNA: TGTGCCAGCAGATTAAGAGGTCCGGACAGGGGAGAGACCCAGTACTTC

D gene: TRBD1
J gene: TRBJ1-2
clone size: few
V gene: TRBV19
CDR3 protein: CASNPGTGWDGYTF
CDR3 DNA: TGTGCCAGTAACCCAGGGACAGGGTGGGATGGCTACACCTTC

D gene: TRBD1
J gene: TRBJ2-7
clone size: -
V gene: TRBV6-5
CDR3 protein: CASRRDREFEQYF
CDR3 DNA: TGTGCCAGCAGGCGGGACAGGGAATTCGAGCAGTACTTC

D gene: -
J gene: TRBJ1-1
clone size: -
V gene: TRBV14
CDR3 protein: CASSQMGNTEAFF
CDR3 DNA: TGTGCCAGCAGCCAAATGGGGAACACTGAAGCTTTCTTT

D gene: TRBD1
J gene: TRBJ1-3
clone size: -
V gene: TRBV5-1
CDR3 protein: CASSLQGAAGNTIYF
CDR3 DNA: TGCGCCAGCAGCTTGCAGGGGGCCGCTGGAAACACCATATATTTT

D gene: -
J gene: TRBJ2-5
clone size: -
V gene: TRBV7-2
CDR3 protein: CASSLALPYQETQYF
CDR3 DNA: TGTGCCAGCAGCTTAGCGCTTCCGTACCAAGAGACCCAGTACTTC

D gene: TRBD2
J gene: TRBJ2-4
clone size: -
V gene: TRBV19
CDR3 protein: CASSMGTSGRKNIQYF
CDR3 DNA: TGTGCCAGTAGTATGGGGACTAGCGGGAGGAAAAACATTCAGTACTTC

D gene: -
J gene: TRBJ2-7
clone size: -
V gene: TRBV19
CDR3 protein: CASSTTLGTYEQYF
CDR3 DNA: TGTGCCAGTAGTACGACCTTGGGGACCTACGAGCAGTACTTC

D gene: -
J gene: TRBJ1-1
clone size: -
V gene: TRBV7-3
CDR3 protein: CASSLIGGVNTEAFF
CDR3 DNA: TGTGCCAGCAGCTTAATTGGGGGTGTTAACACTGAAGCTTTCTTT

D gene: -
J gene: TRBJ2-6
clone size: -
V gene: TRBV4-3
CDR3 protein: CASSLRETGANVLTF
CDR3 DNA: TGCGCCAGCAGCCTAAGAGAGACTGGGGCCAACGTCCTGACTTTC

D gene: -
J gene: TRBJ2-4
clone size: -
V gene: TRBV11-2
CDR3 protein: CASSLKGSIGGRENIQYF
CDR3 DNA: TGTGCCAGCAGCTTAAAGGGTTCTATTGGGGGCAGAGAAAACATTCAGTACTTC

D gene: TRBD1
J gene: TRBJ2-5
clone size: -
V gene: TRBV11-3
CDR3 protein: CASTLQGSDQETQYF
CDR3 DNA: TGTGCCAGCACCTTACAGGGGTCCGACCAAGAGACCCAGTACTTC

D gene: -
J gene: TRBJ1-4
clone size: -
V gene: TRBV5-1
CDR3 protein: CASSLMFGTNEKLFF
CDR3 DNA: TGCGCCAGCAGCTTGATGTTCGGAACTAATGAAAAACTGTTTTTT

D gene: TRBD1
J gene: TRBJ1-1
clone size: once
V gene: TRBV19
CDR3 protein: CASSIDPKTGAYEAFF
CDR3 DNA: TGTGCCAGTAGTATAGACCCGAAGACAGGGGCCTATGAAGCTTTCTTT

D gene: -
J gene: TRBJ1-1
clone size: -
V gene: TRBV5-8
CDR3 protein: CASSSYGSLAEAFF
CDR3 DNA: TGTGCCAGCAGCTCCTACGGATCTCTGGCTGAAGCTTTCTTT

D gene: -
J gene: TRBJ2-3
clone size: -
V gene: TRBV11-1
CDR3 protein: CASSLTDTQYF
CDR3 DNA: TGTGCCAGCAGCTTGACAGATACGCAGTATTTT

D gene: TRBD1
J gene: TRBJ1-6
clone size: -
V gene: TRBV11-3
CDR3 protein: CASSRGRDRVNSPLHF
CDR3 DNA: TGTGCCAGCAGCCGTGGTCGGGACAGGGTCAATTCACCCCTCCACTTT

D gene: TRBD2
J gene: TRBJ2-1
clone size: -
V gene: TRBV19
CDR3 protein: CASSRREGRHEQFF
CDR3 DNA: TGTGCCAGTAGTCGGCGGGAGGGCCGGCATGAGCAGTTCTTC

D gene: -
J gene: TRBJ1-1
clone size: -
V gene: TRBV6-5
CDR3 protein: CASSSVPNTEAFF
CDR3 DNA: TGTGCCAGCAGTTCTGTACCGAACACTGAAGCTTTCTTT

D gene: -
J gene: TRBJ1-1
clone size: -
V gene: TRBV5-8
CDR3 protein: CASSVGWGNTEAFF
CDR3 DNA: TGTGCCAGCAGCGTTGGTTGGGGGAACACTGAAGCTTTCTTT

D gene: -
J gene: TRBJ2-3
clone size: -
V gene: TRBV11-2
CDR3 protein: CASSFEGGRDTQYF
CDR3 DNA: TGTGCCAGCAGCTTCGAGGGGGGGCGCGATACGCAGTATTTT

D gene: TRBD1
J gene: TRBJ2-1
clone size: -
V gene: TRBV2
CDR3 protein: CASSQRGQGTDEQFF
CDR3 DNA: TGTGCCAGCAGTCAGAGGGGACAGGGGACGGATGAGCAGTTCTTC

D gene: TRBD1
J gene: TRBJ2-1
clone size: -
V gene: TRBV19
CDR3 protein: CASAPGQSSYNEQFF
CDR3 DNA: TGTGCCAGTGCCCCGGGACAGAGCTCCTACAATGAGCAGTTCTTC

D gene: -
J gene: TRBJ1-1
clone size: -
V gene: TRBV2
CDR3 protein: CASSATDEAFF
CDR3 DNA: TGTGCCAGCAGTGCCACAGATGAAGCTTTCTTT

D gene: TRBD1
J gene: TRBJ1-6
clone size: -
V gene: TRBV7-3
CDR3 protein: CASSLSQGARSPLHF
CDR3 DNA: TGTGCCAGCAGCTTAAGTCAGGGGGCTCGTTCACCCCTCCACTTT

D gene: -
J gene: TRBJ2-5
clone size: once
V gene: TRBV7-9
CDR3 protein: CASSLVLEVQETQYF
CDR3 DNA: TGTGCCAGCAGCTTAGTCCTAGAGGTCCAAGAGACCCAGTACTTC

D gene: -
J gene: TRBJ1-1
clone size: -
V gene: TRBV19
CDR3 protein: CASSIRRTAGRRNTEAFF
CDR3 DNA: TGTGCCAGTAGTATCCGAAGGACAGCGGGACGGAGGAACACTGAAGCTTTCTTT

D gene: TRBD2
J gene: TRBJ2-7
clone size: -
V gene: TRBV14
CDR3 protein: CASSPGGYEQYF
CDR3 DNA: TGTGCCAGCAGCCCCGGGGGGTACGAGCAGTACTTC

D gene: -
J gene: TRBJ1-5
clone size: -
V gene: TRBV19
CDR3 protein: CASSEDRHQPQHF
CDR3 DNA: TGTGCCAGTAGTGAGGACAGACATCAGCCCCAGCATTTT

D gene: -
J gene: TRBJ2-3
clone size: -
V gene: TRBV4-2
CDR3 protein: CASSQDPTDTQYF
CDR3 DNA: TGTGCCAGCAGCCAAGACCCCACAGATACGCAGTATTTT

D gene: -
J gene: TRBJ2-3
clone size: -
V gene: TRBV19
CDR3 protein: CASSWAVSTDTQYF
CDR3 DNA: TGTGCCAGTAGTTGGGCGGTTAGCACAGATACGCAGTATTTT

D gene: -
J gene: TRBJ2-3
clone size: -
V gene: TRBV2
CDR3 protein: CAILIRYTQYF
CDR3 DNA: TGTGCCATCCTAATACGGTATACGCAGTATTTT

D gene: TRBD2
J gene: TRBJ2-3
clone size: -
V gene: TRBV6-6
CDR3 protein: CASSPQRGTQYF
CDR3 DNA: TGTGCCAGCAGTCCCCAGCGGGGTACGCAGTATTTT

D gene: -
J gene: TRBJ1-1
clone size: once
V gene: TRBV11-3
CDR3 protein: CASSLQGIGTEAFF
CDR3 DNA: TGTGCCAGCAGCTTACAGGGGATCGGCACTGAAGCTTTCTTT

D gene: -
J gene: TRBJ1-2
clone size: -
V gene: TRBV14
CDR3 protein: CASSQETGRQLGYTF
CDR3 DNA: TGTGCCAGCAGCCAGGAAACGGGACGCCAGTTGGGCTACACCTTC

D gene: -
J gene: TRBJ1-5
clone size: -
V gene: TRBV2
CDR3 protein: CASTPLAGINQPQHF
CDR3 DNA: TGTGCCAGCACTCCCTTAGCGGGAATCAATCAGCCCCAGCATTTT

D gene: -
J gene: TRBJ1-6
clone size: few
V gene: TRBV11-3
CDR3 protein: CASSLGATNSPLHF
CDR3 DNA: TGTGCCAGCAGCTTAGGGGCGACTAATTCACCCCTCCACTTT

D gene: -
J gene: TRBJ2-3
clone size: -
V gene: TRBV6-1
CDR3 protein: CASSVSTDTQYF
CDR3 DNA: TGTGCCAGCAGTGTAAGCACAGATACGCAGTATTTT

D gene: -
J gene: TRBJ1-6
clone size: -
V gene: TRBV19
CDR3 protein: CASSIRGYSPLHF
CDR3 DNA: TGTGCCAGTAGTATAAGGGGTTATTCACCCCTCCACTTT

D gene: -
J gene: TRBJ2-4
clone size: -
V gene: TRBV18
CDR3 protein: CASSRREGNIQYF
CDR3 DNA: TGTGCCAGCTCACGCAGGGAAGGAAACATTCAGTACTTC